A selection of T cell receptor beta chains follows, all from one sample in a study of Graves' ophthalmopathy and Graves' hyperthyroidism. TCRdb re-analysed the multiplex PCR reads in MiXCR, keeping a single row per CDR3 protein. The data contain about 640,000 distinct CDR3 sequences, approximately 39% of them seen just once; the ten biggest clones take up more than 2.5%. Sequenced: peripheral blood. The receptors derive from an adult man with Graves' ophthalmopathy. Each CDR3 is given with its conserved first and last residue. A D gene is named only where the DNA matches it firmly. Only part of the rows carry a size: once, few, many, or a class if the clone is expanded.

clone_size,j_call,d_call,v_call,cdr3_aa,cdr3_nt
NA,TRBJ2-3,NA,TRBV24-1,CATSDYTDTQYF,TGTGCCACCAGTGATTACACAGATACGCAGTATTTT
NA,TRBJ2-2,NA,TRBV9,CAWSVRPTGELFF,TGTGCCTGGAGTGTACGCCCCACCGGGGAGCTGTTTTTT
many,TRBJ1-5,TRBD1,TRBV2,CASRGQGWSNQPQHF,TGTGCCAGCAGAGGACAGGGCTGGAGCAATCAGCCCCAGCATTTT
many,TRBJ1-4,TRBD1,TRBV15,CATSTERQGALEKLFF,TGTGCCACCAGCACCGAAAGACAGGGGGCTTTGGAAAAACTGTTTTTT
many,TRBJ1-2,NA,TRBV5-8,CASSASGKGKGYTF,TGTGCCAGCAGCGCCTCCGGGAAGGGGAAAGGCTACACCTTC
NA,TRBJ2-1,NA,TRBV24-1,CATSDYGNEQFF,TGTGCCACCAGTGATTACGGTAATGAGCAGTTCTTC
once,TRBJ1-4,NA,TRBV10-3,CAISERRGWSSNEKLFF,TGTGCCATCAGTGAGAGGAGGGGCTGGTCATCTAATGAAAAACTGTTTTTT
many,TRBJ2-7,TRBD2,TRBV20-1,CSAPRTSEGYEQYF,TGCAGTGCTCCGCGGACTAGCGAGGGCTACGAGCAGTACTTC
many,TRBJ2-2,TRBD1,TRBV10-3,CATSRTGPNTGELFF,TGTGCCACCTCCAGGACAGGGCCGAACACCGGGGAGCTGTTTTTT
few,TRBJ1-1,NA,TRBV9,CATQIRMNTEAFF,TGTGCCACCCAGATTCGGATGAACACTGAAGCTTTCTTT
NA,TRBJ2-5,NA,TRBV29-1,CSSLGWVETQYF,TGCAGCAGTTTAGGATGGGTAGAGACCCAGTACTTC
many,TRBJ1-5,NA,TRBV19,CASSMKQGNQPQHF,TGTGCCAGTAGTATGAAACAGGGAAATCAGCCCCAGCATTTT
NA,TRBJ1-4,NA,TRBV10-3,CASTRQETNEKLFF,TGTGCCAGCACCAGACAGGAAACTAATGAAAAACTGTTTTTT
few,TRBJ1-1,NA,TRBV11-2,CASSPSGPRNTEAFF,TGTGCCAGCAGCCCCTCGGGCCCTAGAAACACTGAAGCTTTCTTT